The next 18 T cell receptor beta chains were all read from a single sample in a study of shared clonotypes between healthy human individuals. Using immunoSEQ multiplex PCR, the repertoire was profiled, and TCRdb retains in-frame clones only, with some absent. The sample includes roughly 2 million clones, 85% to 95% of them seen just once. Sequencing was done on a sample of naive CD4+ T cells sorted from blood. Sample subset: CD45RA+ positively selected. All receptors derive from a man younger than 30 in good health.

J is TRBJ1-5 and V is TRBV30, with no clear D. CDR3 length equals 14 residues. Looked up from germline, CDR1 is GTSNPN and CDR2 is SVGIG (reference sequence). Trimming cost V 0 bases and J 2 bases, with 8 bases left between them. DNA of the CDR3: TGTGCCTGGAGTGTAAGGCAGGGCAATCAGCCCCAGCATTTT. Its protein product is CAWSVRQGNQPQHF. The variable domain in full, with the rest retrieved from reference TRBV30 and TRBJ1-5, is SQTIHQWPATLVQPVGSPLSLECTVEGTSNPNLYWYRQAAGRGLQLLFYSVGIGQISSEVPQNLSASRPQDRQFILSSKKLLLSDSGFYLCAWSVRQGNQPQHFGDGTRLSIL.

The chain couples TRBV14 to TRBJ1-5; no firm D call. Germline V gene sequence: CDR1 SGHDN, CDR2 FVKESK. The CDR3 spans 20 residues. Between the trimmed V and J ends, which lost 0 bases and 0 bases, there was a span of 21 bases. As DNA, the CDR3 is TGTGCCAGCAGCCAAGAGCCCAGCCCCATCAAAACTCATAGCAATCAGCCCCAGCATTTT. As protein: CASSQEPSPIKTHSNQPQHF.

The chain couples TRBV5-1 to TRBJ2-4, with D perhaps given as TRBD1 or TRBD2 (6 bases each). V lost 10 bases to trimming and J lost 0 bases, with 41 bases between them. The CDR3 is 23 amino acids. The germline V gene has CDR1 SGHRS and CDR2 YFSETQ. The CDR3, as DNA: TGCGCCGACTTACACCGAGGGGGGTCGGAGGGAGGATTTAACCAGCTAGCCAAAAACATTCAGTACTTC. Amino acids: CADLHRGGSEGGFNQLAKNIQYF.

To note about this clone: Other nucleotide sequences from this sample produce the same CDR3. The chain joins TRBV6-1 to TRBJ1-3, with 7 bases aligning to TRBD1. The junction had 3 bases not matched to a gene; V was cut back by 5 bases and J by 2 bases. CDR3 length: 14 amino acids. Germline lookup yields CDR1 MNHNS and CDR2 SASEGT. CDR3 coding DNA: TGTGCCAGCAGTCAAGACAGGGCTGGAAACACCATATATTTT. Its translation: CASSQDRAGNTIYF.

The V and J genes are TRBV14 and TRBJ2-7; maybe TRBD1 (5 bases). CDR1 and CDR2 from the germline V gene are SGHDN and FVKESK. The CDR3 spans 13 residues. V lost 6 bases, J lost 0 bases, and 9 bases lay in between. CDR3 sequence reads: CASRGVSSYEQYF. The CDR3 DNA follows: TGTGCCAGCAGAGGGGTGAGCTCCTACGAGCAGTACTTC.

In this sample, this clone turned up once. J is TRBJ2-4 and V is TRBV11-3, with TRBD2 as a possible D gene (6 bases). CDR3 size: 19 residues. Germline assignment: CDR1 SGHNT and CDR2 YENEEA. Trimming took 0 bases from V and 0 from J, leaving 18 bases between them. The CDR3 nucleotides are TGTGCCAGCAGCTTAGATCCCGGGACTTCCAGCTTAGCCAAAAACATTCAGTACTTC. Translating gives CASSLDPGTSSLAKNIQYF.

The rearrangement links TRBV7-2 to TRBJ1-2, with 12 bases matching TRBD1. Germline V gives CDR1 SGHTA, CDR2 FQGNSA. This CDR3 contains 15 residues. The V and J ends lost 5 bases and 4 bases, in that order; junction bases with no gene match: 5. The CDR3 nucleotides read TGTGCCAGCAGCCCGGGACAGGGGGCGGCCTATGGCTACACCTTC. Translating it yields CASSPGQGAAYGYTF.

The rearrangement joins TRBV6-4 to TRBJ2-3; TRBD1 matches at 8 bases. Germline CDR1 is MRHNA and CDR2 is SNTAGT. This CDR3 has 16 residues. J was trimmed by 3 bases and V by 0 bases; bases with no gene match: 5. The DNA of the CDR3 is TGTGCCAGCAGTGACTCATACGGGGACAGGACAGATACGCAGTATTTT. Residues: CASSDSYGDRTDTQYF.

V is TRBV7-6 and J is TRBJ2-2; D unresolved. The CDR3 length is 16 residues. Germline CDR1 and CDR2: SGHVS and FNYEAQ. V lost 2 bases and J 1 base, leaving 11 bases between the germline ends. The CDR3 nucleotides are TGTGCCAGCAGCTTAAACGTGGCGGAGAACACCGGGGAGCTGTTTTTT. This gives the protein CASSLNVAENTGELFF.

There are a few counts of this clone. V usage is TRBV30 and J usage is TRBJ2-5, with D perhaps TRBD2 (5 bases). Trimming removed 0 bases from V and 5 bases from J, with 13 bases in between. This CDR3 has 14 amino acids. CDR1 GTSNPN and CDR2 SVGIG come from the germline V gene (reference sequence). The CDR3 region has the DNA TGTGCCTGGAGTGTACTGAGGGCGCGGGAGACCCAGTACTTC. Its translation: CAWSVLRARETQYF.

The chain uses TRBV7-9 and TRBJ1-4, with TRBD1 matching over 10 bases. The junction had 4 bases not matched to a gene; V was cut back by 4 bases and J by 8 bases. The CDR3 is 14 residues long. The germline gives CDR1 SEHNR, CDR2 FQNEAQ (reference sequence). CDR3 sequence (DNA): TGTGCCAGCAGCTCGGACAGGGGGGAGGAAAAACTGTTTTTT. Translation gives CASSSDRGEEKLFF.

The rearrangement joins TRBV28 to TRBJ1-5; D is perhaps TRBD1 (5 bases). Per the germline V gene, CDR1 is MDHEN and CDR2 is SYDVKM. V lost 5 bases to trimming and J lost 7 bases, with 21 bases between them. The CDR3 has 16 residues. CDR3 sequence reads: CASSPLGGQGKQPQHF. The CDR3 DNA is TGTGCCAGCAGTCCCTTGGGAGGGCAGGGAAAACAGCCCCAGCATTTT.

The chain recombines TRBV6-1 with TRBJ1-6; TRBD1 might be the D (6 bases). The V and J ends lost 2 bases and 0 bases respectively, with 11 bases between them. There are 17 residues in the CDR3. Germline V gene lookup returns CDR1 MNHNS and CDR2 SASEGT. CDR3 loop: CASSETGPSSYNSPLHF. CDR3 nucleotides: TGTGCCAGCAGTGAAACAGGGCCGAGCTCCTATAATTCACCCCTCCACTTT.

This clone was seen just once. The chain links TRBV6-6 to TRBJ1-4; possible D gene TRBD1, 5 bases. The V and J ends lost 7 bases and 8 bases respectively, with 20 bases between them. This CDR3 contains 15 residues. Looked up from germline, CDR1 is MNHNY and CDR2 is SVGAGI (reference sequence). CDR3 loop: CASTDRGPGGEKLFF. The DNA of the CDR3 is TGTGCCAGCACCGACCGGGGCCCTGGTGGCGAAAAACTGTTTTTT.

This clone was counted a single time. The CDR3 bases are TGTGCCAGCAGCAATGGGATCGGGAGTTCACCCCTCCACTTT. Translation: CASSNGIGSSPLHF. The V call is TRBV5-4, the J call TRBJ1-6; D remains ambiguous. Germline V gene sequence: CDR1 SGHNT, CDR2 YYREEE (reference sequence). The CDR3 runs 14 residues. V was clipped by 4 bases and J by 9 bases, with 14 bases between them.

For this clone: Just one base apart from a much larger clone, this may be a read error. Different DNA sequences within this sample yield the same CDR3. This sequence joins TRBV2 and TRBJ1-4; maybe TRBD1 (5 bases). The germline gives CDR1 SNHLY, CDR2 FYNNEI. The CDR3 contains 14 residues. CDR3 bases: TGCGCCAGCAGGGAGCAGGGAATTAATGAAAAACTGTTTTTT. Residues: CASREQGINEKLFF. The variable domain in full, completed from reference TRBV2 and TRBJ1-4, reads EPEVTQTPSHQVTQMGQEVILRCVPISNHLYFYWYRQILGQKVEFLVSFYNNEISEKSEIFDDQFSVERPDGSNFTLKIRSTKLEDSAMYFCASREQGINEKLFFGSGTQLSVL.

CDR3 in DNA: TGTGCCAGCAGCCTAGGGGGGGCAAATACGCAGTATTTT. It encodes CASSLGGANTQYF. The chain is built from TRBV28 and TRBJ2-3; tentative D call: TRBD2 (7 bases). The CDR3 contains 13 residues. Germline V gives CDR1 MDHEN, CDR2 SYDVKM. V was cut by 6 bases and J by 7 bases, with 14 bases left in between.

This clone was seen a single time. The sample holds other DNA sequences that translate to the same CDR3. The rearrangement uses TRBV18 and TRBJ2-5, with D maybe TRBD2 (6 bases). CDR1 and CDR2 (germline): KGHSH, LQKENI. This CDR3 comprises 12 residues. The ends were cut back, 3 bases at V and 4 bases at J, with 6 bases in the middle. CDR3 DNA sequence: TGTGCCAGCTCACCGGGAGGAGAGACCCAGTACTTC. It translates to CASSPGGETQYF.